The subject of this entry is one T cell receptor beta chain. The data belong to a study of blood T cell repertoires in COVID-19. Study-wide context: The United States, Italy and Spain supplied acute and convalescent COVID-19 samples.

Seattle's enrolled individuals joined amid active infection and were then monitored longitudinally. Method: immunoSEQ multiplex PCR; TCRdb's copy keeps in-frame clones and lacks some. The sample comprises about 350,000 clones, about 92% of which are singletons, and 3% to 4.5% rests with the top ten. V lost 5 bases, J lost 5 bases, and 11 bases stayed unmatched. This CDR3 is built from 16 residues. CDR1 and CDR2 from the germline V gene are SGHTA and FQGNSA. Sequences were obtained from peripheral blood. This clonotype was obtained from a woman aged 55-75 years with COVID-19, enrolled during active disease. The rearrangement links TRBV7-2 to TRBJ2-5, with 10 bases identical to TRBD2. CDR3 DNA: TGTGCCAGCAGCCTAATGCTAGCGGGGGCAGGGGAGACCCAGTACTTC. Protein product: CASSLMLAGAGETQYF.